These 19 T cell receptor beta chains originate from one sample sequenced in a study of blood T cell repertoires in COVID-19. Using immunoSEQ multiplex PCR, the repertoire was profiled, and TCRdb retains in-frame clones only, with some absent. The repertoire holds hundreds of thousands of clones, with approximately 90% as singletons. Material: PBMCs or T cells enriched from blood (not recorded which). The receptors shown here come from a woman in her fifties or sixties in a cohort exposed to, infected with or recovered from COVID-19 (not recorded which).

V gene TRBV3-1 (or the pseudogene TRBV3-2) combines with J gene TRBJ2-2; 13 positions match TRBD2. The CDR3 consists of 19 residues. Germline V gene data show CDR1 as LGHDT and CDR2 as YNNKEL (reference sequence). J gave up 4 bases and V 4 bases, and 12 bases lay outside the gene matches. The CDR3 DNA sequence: TGTGCCAGCAGCCTTAACCCGGGACTAGCGGGGAGGGGCACCGGGGAGCTGTTTTTT. Protein sequence: CASSLNPGLAGRGTGELFF.

The chain recombines TRBV5-1 with TRBJ2-1, with D maybe TRBD2 (6 bases). Germline V gene data show CDR1 as SGHRS and CDR2 as YFSETQ. Between the trimmed V and J ends, which lost 0 bases and 4 bases, there was a span of 11 bases. The CDR3 has 15 residues. CDR3 bases: TGCGCCAGCAGCTTGGGGGTAGCGGAGTACAATGAGCAGTTCTTC. Translated: CASSLGVAEYNEQFF.

For this clone: The same CDR3 arises from other DNA sequences in this sample as well. The gene calls are TRBV7-2 and TRBJ2-7; TRBD1 agrees at 10 bases. This CDR3 is 14 amino acids long. CDR1 SGHTA and CDR2 FQGNSA come from the germline V gene. Unmatched junction bases numbered 3, after V lost 4 bases and J lost 3 bases. CDR3 nucleotides: TGTGCCAGCAGCTACGACAGGGGGCGCTACGAGCAGTACTTC. It codes for CASSYDRGRYEQYF.

V usage is TRBV28 and J usage is TRBJ2-2; TRBD1 aligns across 7 bases. The CDR3 consists of 16 residues. Germline V gives CDR1 MDHEN, CDR2 SYDVKM. V lost 6 bases, J lost 6 bases, and 13 bases stayed unmatched. This CDR3 is CASRYSEGAAAGELFF. The CDR3 bases are TGTGCCAGCAGATATAGTGAGGGGGCTGCAGCCGGGGAGCTGTTTTTT.

The rearrangement uses TRBV5-1 and TRBJ2-7; TRBD2 is a possible D gene (6 bases). This CDR3 comprises 17 residues. V lost 4 bases and J 2 bases, leaving 22 bases between the germline ends. CDR1 is SGHRS and CDR2 is YFSETQ in the germline V gene. The CDR3 DNA is TGCGCCAGCAGCCTCGGACTAACCCGGGACGGGACCTACGAGCAGTACTTC. Translated, it gives CASSLGLTRDGTYEQYF.

CDR3 sequence: CASSLESLHQPQHF. In DNA form, the CDR3 reads TGTGCCAGCAGTTTAGAGAGTCTCCATCAGCCCCAGCATTTT. This chain connects TRBV28 to TRBJ1-5; no clear D gene. The CDR3 has 14 residues. CDR1 and CDR2 from the germline V gene are MDHEN and SYDVKM. Trimming pared 2 bases from V and 5 bases from J, leaving 10 bases between.

The CDR3 loop is CASSLEQSSSGNTIYF. CDR3 nucleotides: TGTGCCAGCAGCTTGGAACAGTCAAGCTCTGGAAACACCATATATTTT. The rearrangement joins TRBV5-4 to TRBJ1-3; D gene uncertain. With 0 bases removed from V and 0 bases from J, the gap between germline ends came to 10 bases. CDR1 SGHNT and CDR2 YYREEE come from the germline V gene (reference sequence). The CDR3 covers 16 residues.

The J gene is TRBJ2-7, the V gene TRBV28; 7 nucleotides align to TRBD1. The CDR3 sequence is 17 residues long. Germline V gene data show CDR1 as MDHEN and CDR2 as SYDVKM. With 2 bases clipped from V and 1 base from J, the junction kept 11 bases outside the gene matches. The CDR3 nucleotides read TGTGCCAGCAGTTTAAGGGGGCAGGGAACCTCGTCCTACGAGCAGTACTTC. Its protein is CASSLRGQGTSSYEQYF.

The chain is built from TRBV7-2 and TRBJ2-7; a weak D match, TRBD2 (6 bases). Germline-derived CDR1 and CDR2 are SGHTA and FQGNSA. The germline V and J ends were trimmed by 3 bases and 6 bases, with 12 bases remaining between them. The CDR3 is 13 amino acids. CDR3 amino acids: CASSFVIGGEQYF. The CDR3 coding sequence is TGTGCCAGCAGCTTTGTAATCGGGGGCGAGCAGTACTTC.

The chain joins TRBV14 to TRBJ2-1, with TRBD2 identical over 9 bases. Germline V gene sequence: CDR1 SGHDN, CDR2 FVKESK. The CDR3 totals 18 residues. Trimming cost V 0 bases and J 1 base; bases outside gene matches: 7. CDR3 region: CASSQDLGLAFSYNEQFF. CDR3 DNA sequence: TGTGCCAGCAGCCAAGATCTCGGACTAGCGTTTTCCTACAATGAGCAGTTCTTC.

The rearrangement uses TRBV27 and TRBJ2-5, with D possibly TRBD2 on 6 matching bases. This CDR3 is built from 13 residues. Trimming took off 7 bases at V and 5 bases at J, with 14 bases between the two ends. From germline, CDR1 is MNHEY and CDR2 SMNVEV (reference sequence). CDR3 in DNA: TGTGCCAGCACCCAAAGGGCGGGGGAGACCCAGTACTTC. Encoded protein: CASTQRAGETQYF.

The CDR3 sequence is CASSHSQTGATNEKLFF. CDR3 nucleotide sequence: TGCGCCAGCAGTCACTCCCAGACAGGGGCAACTAATGAAAAACTGTTTTTT. This chain links TRBV23-1 with TRBJ1-4; TRBD1 agrees at 8 bases. TRBV23-1 is recorded as an ORF, its role being uncertain. After removal of 3 bases from V and 0 bases from J, the junction contained 6 bases not matched to a gene. This CDR3 comprises 17 residues.

The CDR3 nucleotides read TGTGCCAGCACCCTGTCCGGGGCAGATACGCAGTATTTT. Encoded protein: CASTLSGADTQYF. This sequence joins TRBV28 and TRBJ2-3; tentatively, D is TRBD2 (5 bases). The germline V and J ends were trimmed by 7 bases and 4 bases, with 12 bases remaining between them. Germline CDR1 reads MDHEN; CDR2 reads SYDVKM. There are 13 residues in the CDR3. Full variable domain (outside the CDR3, taken from reference TRBV28 and TRBJ2-3): DVKVTQSSRYLVKRTGEKVFLECVQDMDHENMFWYRQDPGLGLRLIYFSYDVKMKEKGDIPEGYSVSREKKERFSLILESASTNQTSMYLCASTLSGADTQYFGPGTRLTVL.

This sequence joins TRBV2 and TRBJ1-1; D might be TRBD1 (6 bases). This CDR3 is built from 15 residues. Trimming removed 6 bases from V and 2 bases from J, with 16 bases in between. Germline V gives CDR1 SNHLY, CDR2 FYNNEI. In nucleotides, the CDR3 is TGTGCCAGCAGGTCGGAACAGGGAAAAAACACTGAAGCTTTCTTT. Translated: CASRSEQGKNTEAFF.

This chain links TRBV28 with TRBJ2-1, with 14 bases that match TRBD2. V shed 6 bases and J 9 bases; nucleotides not matched to a gene: 4. Germline CDR1 is MDHEN and CDR2 is SYDVKM. CDR3 length: 14 amino acids. The DNA of the CDR3 is TGTGCCAGCAGAACCGGACTAGCGGGAGGTGAGCAGTTCTTC. Protein product: CASRTGLAGGEQFF.

The rearrangement links TRBV28 to TRBJ2-3; TRBD1 matches 7 bases. J gave up 2 bases and V 5 bases, and 7 bases lay outside the gene matches. CDR3 length: 15 residues. In germline, CDR1 is MDHEN, CDR2 SYDVKM. CDR3 in DNA: TGTGCCAGCAGTGGGACAGCCGCCCCCACAGATACGCAGTATTTT. Encoded protein: CASSGTAAPTDTQYF.

Written as DNA, the CDR3 is TGTGCCACCAGTGATCATGAGCGGGACAAGACGGAGTGGCTGTACTTC. It encodes CATSDHERDKTEWLYF. The rearrangement joins TRBV24-1 to TRBJ2-7; TRBD2 might be the D (7 bases). Germline CDR1 is KGHDR and CDR2 is SFDVKD. With 3 bases removed from V and 12 bases from J, the gap between germline ends came to 26 bases. The CDR3 totals 16 residues.

The chain couples TRBV7-3 to TRBJ2-1, with D unclear. This CDR3 is 14 amino acids long. V was trimmed by 5 bases and J by 8 bases, leaving 16 bases between them. CDR1 and CDR2 from the germline V gene are SGHTA and FQGTGA. CDR3 in amino acids: CASSLRPGGDEQFF. For the CDR3, the DNA is TGTGCCAGCAGCCTCAGACCCGGCGGCGATGAGCAGTTCTTC.

V usage is TRBV13 and J usage is TRBJ2-1, with TRBD2 identical over 9 bases. V lost 7 bases and J lost 5; bases outside the gene matches: 15. Germline-derived CDR1 and CDR2 are PRHDT and FYEKMQ (reference sequence). There are 17 residues in the CDR3. CDR3 residues: CASTFGARGRADNEQFF. CDR3 coding DNA: TGTGCCAGCACCTTTGGGGCGCGCGGGAGGGCCGACAATGAGCAGTTCTTC. The whole variable domain, remainder taken from reference TRBV13 and TRBJ2-1, is AAGVIQSPRHLIKEKRETATLKCYPIPRHDTVYWYQQGPGQDPQFLISFYEKMQSDKGSIPDRFSAQQFSDYHSELNMSSLELGDSALYFCASTFGARGRADNEQFFGPGTRLTVL.